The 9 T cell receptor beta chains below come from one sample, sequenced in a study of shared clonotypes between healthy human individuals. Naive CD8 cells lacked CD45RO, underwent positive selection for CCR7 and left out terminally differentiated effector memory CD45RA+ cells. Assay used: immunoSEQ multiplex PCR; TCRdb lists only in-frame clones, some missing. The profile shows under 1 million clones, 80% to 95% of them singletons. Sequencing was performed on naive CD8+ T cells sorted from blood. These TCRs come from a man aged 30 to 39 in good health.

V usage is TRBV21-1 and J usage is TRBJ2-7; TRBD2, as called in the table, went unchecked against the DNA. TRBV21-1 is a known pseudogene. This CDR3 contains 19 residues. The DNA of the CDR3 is TGTGCCAGCAGCAAAGCCGCGAAGAAAGAATTAGCGGGAAAGTACGAGCAGTACTTC. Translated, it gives CASSKAAKKELAGKYEQYF.

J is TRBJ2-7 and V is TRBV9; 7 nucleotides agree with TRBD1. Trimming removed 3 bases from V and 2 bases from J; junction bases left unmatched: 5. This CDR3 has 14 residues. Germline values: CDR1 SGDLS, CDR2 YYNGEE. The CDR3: CASSARDRTYEQYF. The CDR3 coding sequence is TGTGCCAGCAGCGCCCGGGACAGAACCTACGAGCAGTACTTC. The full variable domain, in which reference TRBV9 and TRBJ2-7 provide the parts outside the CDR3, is DSGVTQTPKHLITATGQRVTLRCSPRSGDLSVYWYQQSLDQGLQFLIQYYNGEERAKGNILERFSAQQFPDLHSELNLSSLELGDSALYFCASSARDRTYEQYFGPGTRLTVT.

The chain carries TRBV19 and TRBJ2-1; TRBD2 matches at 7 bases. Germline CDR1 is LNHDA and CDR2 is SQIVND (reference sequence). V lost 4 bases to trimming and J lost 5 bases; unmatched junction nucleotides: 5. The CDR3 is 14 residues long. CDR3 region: CASSKGGRNNEQFF. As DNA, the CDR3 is TGTGCCAGTAGTAAGGGAGGGCGGAACAATGAGCAGTTCTTC.

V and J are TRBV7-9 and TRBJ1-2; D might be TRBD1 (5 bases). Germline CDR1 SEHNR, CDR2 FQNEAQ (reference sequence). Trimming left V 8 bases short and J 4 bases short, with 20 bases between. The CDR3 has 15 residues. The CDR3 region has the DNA TGTGCCAGCGGGGCTAGAGAGGGGTTTACCTATGGCTACACCTTC. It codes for CASGAREGFTYGYTF.

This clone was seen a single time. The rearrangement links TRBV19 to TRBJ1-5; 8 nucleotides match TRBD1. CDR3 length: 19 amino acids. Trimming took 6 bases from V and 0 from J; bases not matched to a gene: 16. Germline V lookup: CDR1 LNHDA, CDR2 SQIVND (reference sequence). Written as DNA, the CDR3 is TGTGCCAGTAGGGGACAGGCACTCGATCTTCCATATAGCAATCAGCCCCAGCATTTT. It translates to CASRGQALDLPYSNQPQHF.

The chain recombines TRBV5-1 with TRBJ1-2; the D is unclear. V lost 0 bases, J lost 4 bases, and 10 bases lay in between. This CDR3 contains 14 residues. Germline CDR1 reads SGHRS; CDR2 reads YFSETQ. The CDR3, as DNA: TGCGCCAGCAGCTTGGAGGCCGACCTCTATGGCTACACCTTC. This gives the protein CASSLEADLYGYTF.

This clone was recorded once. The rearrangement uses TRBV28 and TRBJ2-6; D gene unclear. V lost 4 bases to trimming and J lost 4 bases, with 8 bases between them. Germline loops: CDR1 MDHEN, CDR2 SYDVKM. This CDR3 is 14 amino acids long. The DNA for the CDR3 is TGTGCCAGCAGTTCCCCAGCCGGGGCCAACGTCCTGACTTTC. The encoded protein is CASSSPAGANVLTF.

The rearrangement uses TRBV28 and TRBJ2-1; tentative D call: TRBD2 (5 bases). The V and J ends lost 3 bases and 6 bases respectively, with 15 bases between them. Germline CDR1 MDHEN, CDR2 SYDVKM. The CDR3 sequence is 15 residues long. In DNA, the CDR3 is TGTGCCAGCAGTTTTCCCGGGAACGGGTTCAATGAGCAGTTCTTC. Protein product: CASSFPGNGFNEQFF.

The CDR3 protein is CASTPGLLVQETQYF. The CDR3 DNA reads as TGTGCCAGCACTCCCGGACTTCTCGTCCAAGAGACCCAGTACTTC. The V and J genes are TRBV7-8 and TRBJ2-5; weak D call: TRBD2 (5 bases). This CDR3 comprises 15 residues. V lost 7 bases to trimming and J lost 1 base, with 16 bases between them. Germline CDR1 SGHVS, CDR2 FQNEAQ.